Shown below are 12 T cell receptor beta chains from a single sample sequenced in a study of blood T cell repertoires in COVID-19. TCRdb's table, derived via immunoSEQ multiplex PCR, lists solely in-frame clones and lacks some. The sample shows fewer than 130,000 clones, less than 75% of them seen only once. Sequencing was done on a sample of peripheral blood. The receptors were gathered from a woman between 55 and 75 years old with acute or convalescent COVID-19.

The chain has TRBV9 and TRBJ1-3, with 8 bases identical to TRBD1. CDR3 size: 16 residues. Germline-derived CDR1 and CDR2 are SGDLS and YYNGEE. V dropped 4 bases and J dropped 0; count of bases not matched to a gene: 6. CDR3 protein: CASSLTTGGSGNTIYF. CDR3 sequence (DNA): TGTGCCAGCAGCCTGACTACAGGGGGCTCTGGAAACACCATATATTTT.

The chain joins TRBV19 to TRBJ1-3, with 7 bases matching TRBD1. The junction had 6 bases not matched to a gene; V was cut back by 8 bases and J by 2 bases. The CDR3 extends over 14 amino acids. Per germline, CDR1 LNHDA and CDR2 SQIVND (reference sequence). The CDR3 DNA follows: TGTGCCAGTGGCCCCGGGACAGCTGGAAACACCATATATTTT. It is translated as CASGPGTAGNTIYF.

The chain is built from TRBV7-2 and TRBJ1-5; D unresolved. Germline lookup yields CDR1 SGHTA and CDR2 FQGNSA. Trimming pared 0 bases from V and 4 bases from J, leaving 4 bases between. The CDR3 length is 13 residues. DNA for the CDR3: TGTGCCAGCAGCTTAGCACGGAATCAGCCCCAGCATTTT. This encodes CASSLARNQPQHF.

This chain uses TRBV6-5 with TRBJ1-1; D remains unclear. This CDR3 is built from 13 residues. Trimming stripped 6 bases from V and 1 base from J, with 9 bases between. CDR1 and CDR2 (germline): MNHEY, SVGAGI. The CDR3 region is CASRYRGNTEAFF. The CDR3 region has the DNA TGTGCCAGCAGGTATCGGGGGAACACTGAAGCTTTCTTT.

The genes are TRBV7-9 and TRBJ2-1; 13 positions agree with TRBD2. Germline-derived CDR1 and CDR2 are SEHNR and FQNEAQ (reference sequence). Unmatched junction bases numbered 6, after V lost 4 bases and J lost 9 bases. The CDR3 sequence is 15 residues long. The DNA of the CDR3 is TGTGCCAGCAGCTGGAGGACTAGCGGGGGTAGTGAGCAGTTCTTC. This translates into CASSWRTSGGSEQFF. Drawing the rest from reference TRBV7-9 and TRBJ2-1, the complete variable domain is DTGVSQNPRHKITKRGQNVTFRCDPISEHNRLYWYRQTLGQGPEFLTYFQNEAQLEKSRLLSDRFSAERPKGSFSTLEIQRTEQGDSAMYLCASSWRTSGGSEQFFGPGTRLTVL.

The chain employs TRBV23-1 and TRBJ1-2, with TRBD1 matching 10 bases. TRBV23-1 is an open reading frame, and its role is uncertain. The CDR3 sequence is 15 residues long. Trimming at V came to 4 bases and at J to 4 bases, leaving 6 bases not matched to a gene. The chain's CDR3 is CASSRLGQGPYGYTF. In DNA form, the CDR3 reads TGCGCCAGCAGTCGGCTGGGACAGGGGCCCTATGGCTACACCTTC.

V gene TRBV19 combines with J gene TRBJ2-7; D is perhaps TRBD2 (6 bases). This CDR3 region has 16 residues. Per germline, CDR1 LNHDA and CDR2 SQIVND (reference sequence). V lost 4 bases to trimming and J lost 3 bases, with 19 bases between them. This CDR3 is CASSTLAGNRYYEQYF. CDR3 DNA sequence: TGTGCCAGTAGTACACTCGCGGGAAACAGGTACTACGAGCAGTACTTC.

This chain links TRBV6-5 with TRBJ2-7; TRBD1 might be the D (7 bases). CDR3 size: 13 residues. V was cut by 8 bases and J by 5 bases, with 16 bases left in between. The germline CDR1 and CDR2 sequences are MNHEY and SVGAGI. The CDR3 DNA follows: TGTGCCAGCGCCATGACAGGGAGGAACGAGCAGTACTTC. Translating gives CASAMTGRNEQYF.

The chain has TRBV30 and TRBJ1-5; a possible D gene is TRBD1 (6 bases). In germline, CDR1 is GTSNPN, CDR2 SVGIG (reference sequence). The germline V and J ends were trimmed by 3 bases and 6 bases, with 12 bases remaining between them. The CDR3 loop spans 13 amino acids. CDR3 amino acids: CAWRGAFGQPQHF. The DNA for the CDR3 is TGTGCCTGGAGGGGGGCCTTTGGTCAGCCCCAGCATTTT.

The DNA of the CDR3 is TGTGCCAGCAGCCGGGAATTCGGCAATCAGCCCCAGCATTTT. Its protein product is CASSREFGNQPQHF. V and J are TRBV5-5 and TRBJ1-5, with D unresolved. CDR3 length: 14 residues. Per germline, CDR1 SGHKS and CDR2 YYEKEE (reference sequence). V lost 4 bases to trimming and J lost 2 bases, with 10 bases between them.

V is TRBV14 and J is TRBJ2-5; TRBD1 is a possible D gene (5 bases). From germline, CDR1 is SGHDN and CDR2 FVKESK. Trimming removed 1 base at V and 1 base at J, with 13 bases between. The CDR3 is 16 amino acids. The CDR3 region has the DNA TGTGCCAGCAGCCAAGGAGACAGATCGGGCCAAGAGACCCAGTACTTC. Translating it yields CASSQGDRSGQETQYF.

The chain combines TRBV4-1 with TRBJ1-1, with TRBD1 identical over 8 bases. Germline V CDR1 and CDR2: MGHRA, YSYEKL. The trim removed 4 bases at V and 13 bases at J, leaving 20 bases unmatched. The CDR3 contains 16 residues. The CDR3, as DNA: TGCGCCAGCAGCCCCACCCGGACAGGGAACAAGGCTGTCGTTTTCTTT. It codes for CASSPTRTGNKAVVFF.